These 17 T cell receptor beta chains share one sample of origin, sequenced in a study of T cell repertoires in cytomegalovirus infection. Their recognized antigens are unknown. TCRdb redid the calling of the reads with MiXCR, one entry per CDR3 protein. The sample holds roughly 120,000 distinct CDR3 sequences, 30% to 35% seen once. The sequencing used CD8+ T cells from cultured PBMCs, collected from culture after CMV antigen stimulation. All receptors derive from a human donor in good health (CMV status not recorded). Some clones in this sample may be carry-over from other donors' samples.

This clonotype was seen a handful of times. The V gene is TRBV3-1, the J gene TRBJ1-5; D is undetermined. V was shortened by 0 bases and J by 0 bases, with 6 bases between the two germline ends. The CDR3 covers 15 residues. The germline V gene encodes CDR1 LGHDT and CDR2 YNNKEL (reference sequence). The CDR3 sequence is CASSQDPSSNQPQHF. The CDR3 DNA is TGTGCCAGCAGCCAAGACCCCAGTAGCAATCAGCCCCAGCATTTT.

At least ten counts were recorded for this clonotype. The genes are TRBV7-2 and TRBJ2-1; D is possibly TRBD2 (7 bases). The V end was cut by 4 bases, the J end by 7 bases, with 11 bases between. This CDR3 comprises 13 residues. The germline gives CDR1 SGHTA, CDR2 FQGNSA. The CDR3 coding sequence is TGTGCCAGCAGCTGGGGGGGCGGGAATGAGCAGTTCTTC. Translation: CASSWGGGNEQFF.

This rearrangement joins TRBV7-9 to TRBJ2-3; D is unresolved. The CDR3 length is 16 residues. V was cut by 1 base and J by 1 base, with 12 bases left in between. Germline V gives CDR1 SEHNR, CDR2 FQNEAQ (reference sequence). The CDR3 spells CASSLGLSLGTDTQYF. DNA of the CDR3: TGTGCCAGCAGCTTAGGATTGAGCCTAGGCACAGATACGCAGTATTTT.

The CDR3 region is CSVVGIGSYEQYF. Here the CDR3 DNA reads TGCAGCGTTGTAGGGATAGGCAGCTACGAGCAGTACTTC. The chain couples TRBV29-1 to TRBJ2-7; D gene unclear. V gave up 4 bases and J gave up 3 bases, with 13 bases separating them. Germline V gene sequence: CDR1 SQVTM, CDR2 ANQGSEA. CDR3 length equals 13 residues.

This clonotype has just a few counts. The chain is built from TRBV12-3 or TRBV12-4 and TRBJ2-7; TRBD1 is a possible D gene (6 bases). V was pared by 3 bases and J by 2 bases, with 14 bases between. This CDR3 has 15 residues. The CDR3 spells CASSFRGSSTYEQYF. Written as DNA, the CDR3 is TGTGCCAGCAGTTTTAGGGGGTCCTCTACCTACGAGCAGTACTTC.

The CDR3 DNA sequence: TGTGCCAGAATGCCGGGACAGGGTATTTCACCCCTCCACTTT. Translated: CARMPGQGISPLHF. The gene calls are TRBV2 and TRBJ1-6; 9 positions match TRBD1. The CDR3 sequence is 14 residues long. Germline-derived CDR1 and CDR2 are SNHLY and FYNNEI. The junction had 9 bases not matched to a gene; V was cut back by 9 bases and J by 9 bases.

The chain employs TRBV20-1 and TRBJ2-4; possibly TRBD2 for D (5 bases). In germline, CDR1 is DFQATT, CDR2 SNEGSKA (reference sequence). The CDR3 is 14 residues long. V was cut by 3 bases and J by 0 bases, with 9 bases left in between. In DNA, the CDR3 is TGCAGTGCTAGTCGAGGGCGAGCCAAAAACATTCAGTACTTC. Translation: CSASRGRAKNIQYF.

There are a few counts of this clonotype. The V gene is TRBV7-2, the J gene TRBJ2-1, with TRBD2 as a possible D gene (7 bases). Germline V gene lookup returns CDR1 SGHTA and CDR2 FQGNSA. This CDR3 comprises 16 residues. Deletions cut 1 base from V and 6 bases from J, with 16 bases between. CDR3 protein: CASSLVGGGLGNEQFF. In DNA form, the CDR3 reads TGTGCCAGCAGCTTAGTGGGCGGGGGCCTTGGCAATGAGCAGTTCTTC.

This clonotype occurred a few times. This rearrangement joins TRBV6-1 to TRBJ1-3; D is unclear. Trimming took off 6 bases at V and 0 bases at J, with 9 bases between the two ends. The CDR3 has 14 amino acids. Germline CDR1 is MNHNS and CDR2 is SASEGT. CDR3 sequence reads: CASREDGSGNTIYF. CDR3 nucleotides: TGTGCCAGCAGGGAGGACGGCTCTGGAAACACCATATATTTT.

This sequence joins TRBV3-1 and TRBJ1-2; D possibly corresponds to TRBD1 (5 bases). This CDR3 has 15 amino acids. CDR1 and CDR2 from the germline V gene are LGHDT and YNNKEL (reference sequence). V was clipped by 1 base and J by 5 bases, with 14 bases between them. CDR3 protein: CASSQAVGTGYGYTF. DNA of the CDR3: TGTGCCAGCAGCCAAGCTGTAGGGACGGGTTATGGCTACACCTTC.

The gene calls are TRBV6-5 and TRBJ2-1; 13 bases are a match to TRBD2. The CDR3 is 14 residues long. Germline CDR1 and CDR2: MNHEY and SVGAGI. The V gene end was trimmed by 5 bases and the J gene end by 6 bases; junction bases not matched to a gene: 1. CDR3 loop: CASSTSGGANEQFF. The CDR3 region has the DNA TGTGCCAGCAGTACTAGCGGGGGGGCCAATGAGCAGTTCTTC.

This clonotype was detected ten times or more. J is TRBJ2-1 and V is TRBV7-9; perhaps TRBD1 as D (6 bases). This CDR3 has 15 amino acids. The germline V gene has CDR1 SEHNR and CDR2 FQNEAQ (reference sequence). Trimming took off 5 bases at V and 5 bases at J, with 16 bases between the two ends. This chain's CDR3 is CASSAPRGVDNEQFF. Here the CDR3 DNA reads TGTGCCAGCAGCGCCCCCAGGGGAGTGGACAATGAGCAGTTCTTC. Full variable domain (missing parts from reference TRBV7-9 and TRBJ2-1): DTGVSQNPRHKITKRGQNVTFRCDPISEHNRLYWYRQTLGQGPEFLTYFQNEAQLEKSRLLSDRFSAERPKGSFSTLEIQRTEQGDSAMYLCASSAPRGVDNEQFFGPGTRLTVL.

CDR3 in amino acids: CASSYTFGTAIYNEQFF. CDR3 sequence (DNA): TGTGCCAGCAGTTATACTTTCGGGACTGCAATCTACAATGAGCAGTTCTTC. This chain joins TRBV9 and TRBJ2-1; D is perhaps TRBD2 (6 bases). CDR1 is SGDLS and CDR2 is YYNGEE in the germline V gene. The V end lost 5 bases, the J end lost 3 bases, and 21 bases lay between the germline ends. CDR3 length equals 17 residues. Complete variable domain (other parts from reference TRBV9 and TRBJ2-1): DSGVTQTPKHLITATGQRVTLRCSPRSGDLSVYWYQQSLDQGLQFLIQYYNGEERAKGNILERFSAQQFPDLHSELNLSSLELGDSALYFCASSYTFGTAIYNEQFFGPGTRLTVL.

The genes are TRBV6-1 and TRBJ2-5; 10 nucleotides agree with TRBD2. J lost 0 bases, V lost 2 bases, and 0 bases had no gene match. Germline values: CDR1 MNHNS, CDR2 SASEGT. CDR3 length equals 15 residues. The CDR3 reads CASSELAGDQETQYF. The CDR3 DNA sequence: TGTGCCAGCAGTGAACTAGCGGGGGACCAAGAGACCCAGTACTTC.

This chain links TRBV27 with TRBJ1-2; TRBD1 matches 12 bases. The CDR3 has 17 residues. Germline lookup yields CDR1 MNHEY and CDR2 SMNVEV (reference sequence). V shed 4 bases and J 4 bases; nucleotides not matched to a gene: 10. CDR3 sequence (DNA): TGTGCCAGCAGTTCGCCGGGACAGGGGGCTTTAGGCTATGGCTACACCTTC. Amino acids: CASSSPGQGALGYGYTF.

The V gene is TRBV3-1, the J gene TRBJ2-3; 8 bases map to TRBD2. From germline, CDR1 is LGHDT and CDR2 YNNKEL (reference sequence). This CDR3 is 15 amino acids long. The V gene end was trimmed by 0 bases and the J gene end by 4 bases; junction bases not matched to a gene: 3. Here the CDR3 reads CASSQDPAGADTQYF. The CDR3 region has the DNA TGTGCCAGCAGCCAAGATCCAGCGGGGGCAGATACGCAGTATTTT.

The chain combines TRBV7-8 with TRBJ2-5; D remains unclear. The V and J ends lost 3 bases and 5 bases respectively, with 13 bases between them. Germline-derived CDR1 and CDR2 are SGHVS and FQNEAQ. The CDR3 covers 14 residues. In DNA, the CDR3 is TGTGCCAGCAGCTTCCTACGGGTGCAGGAGACCCAGTACTTC. It is translated as CASSFLRVQETQYF.